Listed below are T cell receptor beta chains from one sample, sequenced in a study of cytomegalovirus exposure and HLA in healthy donors. Clones were sequenced by immunoSEQ multiplex PCR, and TCRdb holds only the in-frame ones, with some missing. The table lists about 140,000 clones, roughly 80% of them singletons. Sequencing used PBMCs. The receptors were gathered from a female donor in good health and CMV-seronegative. CDR3s include the opening cysteine and the closing phenylalanine or tryptophan. The order of the fields is CDR3 length, D gene, V gene, J gene, clone size, CDR3 protein, CDR3 DNA. A D gene is named only where the DNA matches it firmly. Where a row states a size, it is once, few, many or the class of an expanded clone; other rows omit it.

17	-	TRBV4-1	TRBJ2-6	-	CASSQQRSGRGANVLTF	TGCGCCAGCAGCCAACAAAGGTCAGGGAGGGGGGCCAACGTCCTGACTTTC
11	-	TRBV28	TRBJ2-3	-	CASSLADTQYF	TGTGCCAGCAGTCTCGCAGATACGCAGTATTTT
12	TRBD1	TRBV6-1	TRBJ2-7	once	CASSRDRGEQYF	TGTGCCAGCAGTCGGGACAGGGGCGAGCAGTACTTC
15	-	TRBV19	TRBJ1-1	-	CASTEGRRWGTEAFF	TGTGCCAGTACCGAGGGTAGGCGTTGGGGCACTGAAGCTTTCTTT
16	TRBD1	TRBV5-1	TRBJ1-4	-	CASSPVRSGTGEKLFF	TGCGCCAGCAGCCCCGTTAGGAGTGGGACAGGTGAAAAACTGTTTTTT
15	TRBD1	TRBV18	TRBJ1-1	-	CASSPYRGMNTEAFF	TGTGCCAGCTCACCATACAGGGGCATGAACACTGAAGCTTTCTTT
17	TRBD1	TRBV4-1	TRBJ1-4	-	CASSPRTGGSTNEKLFF	TGCGCCAGCAGCCCGAGGACAGGGGGATCAACTAATGAAAAACTGTTTTTT
13	-	TRBV7-9	TRBJ1-2	-	CASSLTPNYGYPF	TGTGCCAGCAGCTTGACTCCTAACTATGGCTACCCCTTC
14	-	TRBV7-8	TRBJ1-1	-	CASFGGGRLTEAFF	TGTGCCAGCTTCGGGGGGGGAAGGTTAACTGAAGCTTTCTTT
13	-	TRBV27	TRBJ1-1	once	CASSPYQGTEAFF	TGTGCCAGCAGTCCTTACCAGGGGACTGAAGCTTTCTTT
15	-	TRBV29-1	TRBJ2-2	-	CSVGPSRTIPGELFF	TGCAGCGTTGGGCCCTCTAGGACTATCCCCGGGGAGCTGTTTTTT